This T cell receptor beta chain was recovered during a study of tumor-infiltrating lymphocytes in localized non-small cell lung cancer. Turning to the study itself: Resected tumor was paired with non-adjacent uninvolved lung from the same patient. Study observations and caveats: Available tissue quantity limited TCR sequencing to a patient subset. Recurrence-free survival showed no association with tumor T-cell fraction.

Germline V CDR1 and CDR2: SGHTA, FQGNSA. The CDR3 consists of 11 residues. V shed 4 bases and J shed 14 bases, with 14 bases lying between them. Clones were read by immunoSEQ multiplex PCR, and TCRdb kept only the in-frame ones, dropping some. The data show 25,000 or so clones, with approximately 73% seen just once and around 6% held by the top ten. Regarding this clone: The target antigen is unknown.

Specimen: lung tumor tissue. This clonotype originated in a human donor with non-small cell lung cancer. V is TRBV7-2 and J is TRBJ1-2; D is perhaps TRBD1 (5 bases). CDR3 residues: CASSSGRAFTF. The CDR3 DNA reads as TGTGCCAGCAGCTCAGGGCGGGCGTTTACCTTC.